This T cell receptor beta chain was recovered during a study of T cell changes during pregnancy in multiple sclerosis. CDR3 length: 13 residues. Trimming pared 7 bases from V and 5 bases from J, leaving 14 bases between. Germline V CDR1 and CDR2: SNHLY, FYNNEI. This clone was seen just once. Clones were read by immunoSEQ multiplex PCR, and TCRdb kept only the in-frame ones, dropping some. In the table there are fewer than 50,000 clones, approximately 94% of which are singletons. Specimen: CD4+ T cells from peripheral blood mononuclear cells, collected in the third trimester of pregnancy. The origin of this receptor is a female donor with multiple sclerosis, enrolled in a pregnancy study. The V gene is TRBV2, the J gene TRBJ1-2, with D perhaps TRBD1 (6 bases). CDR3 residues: CASTRGMSYGYTF. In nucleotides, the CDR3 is TGTGCCAGCACTAGGGGGATGAGTTATGGCTACACCTTC.